The clone carrying this T cell receptor (beta chain) has at least ten counts. TCRdb processed the 5' RACE reads anew with MiXCR; each CDR3 protein has one entry. The sample includes 230,000 or so distinct CDR3 sequences, about 8% of them seen just once. These data originate in a study of identical twins. Trimming left V 2 bases short and J 0 bases short, with 16 bases between. The CDR3 has 16 residues. From germline, CDR1 is SQVTM and CDR2 ANQGSEA. These data were also filed under a second study, of yellow fever vaccine responses in identical twins. That work contributes: Reported findings indicate that twins' vaccine T cell responses seemed partially convergent, partially personalized.

The sample was CD8+ T cells sorted from blood. This clonotype was sampled from a woman between 18 and 29 years old in good health. The chain couples TRBV29-1 to TRBJ2-5; D not resolved. In nucleotides, the CDR3 is TGCAGCGTTGAACTGACGACGGACCTGTACCAAGAGACCCAGTACTTC. Protein product: CSVELTTDLYQETQYF. Together with reference TRBV29-1 and TRBJ2-5, the CDR3 gives the full variable domain: SAVISQKPSRDICQRGTSLTIQCQVDSQVTMMFWYRQQPGQSLTLIATANQGSEATYESGFVIDKFPISRPNLTFSTLTVSNMSPEDSSIYLCSVELTTDLYQETQYFGPGTRLLVL.